The entry that follows covers one TCR beta chain sequence. The antigen is not known. This table comes from immunoSEQ multiplex PCR, and its TCRdb copy is limited to in-frame clones, with some not included. The repertoire holds around 750,000 clones, 74% seen once, with over 1.5% in the top ten. The source of the sample is a study of shared clonotypes between healthy human individuals. Study observations and caveats: Sorted-subset samples were not fully sequenced, rarefaction indicated. Larger richness was generally estimated for naive than memory subsets. Approximately 5% was the fraction of naive CD4 clonotypes found shared across a handful of donors.

Material: memory CD4+ T cells sorted from blood. Described subset: CD45RA-negative fraction. The clonotype was recovered from a woman aged 25 to 45 in good health.

The CDR3 sequence: CAIQGIGDTQYF. The CDR3 DNA is TGTGCCATACAGGGAATTGGGGATACGCAGTATTTT. The chain has TRBV2 and TRBJ2-3; TRBD1 might be the D (6 bases). The CDR3 runs 12 residues. CDR1 SNHLY and CDR2 FYNNEI come from the germline V gene. The V end was cut by 10 bases, the J end by 6 bases, with 14 bases between.